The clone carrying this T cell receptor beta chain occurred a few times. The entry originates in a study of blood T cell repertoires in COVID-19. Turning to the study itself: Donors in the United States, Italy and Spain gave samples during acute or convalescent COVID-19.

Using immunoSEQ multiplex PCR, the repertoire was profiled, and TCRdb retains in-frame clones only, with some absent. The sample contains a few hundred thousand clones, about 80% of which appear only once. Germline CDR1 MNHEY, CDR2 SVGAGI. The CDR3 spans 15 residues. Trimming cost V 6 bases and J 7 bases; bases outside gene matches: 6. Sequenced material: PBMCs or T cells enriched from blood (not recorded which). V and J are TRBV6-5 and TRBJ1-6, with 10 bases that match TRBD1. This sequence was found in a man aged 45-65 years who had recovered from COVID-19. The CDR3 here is CASRRDRGQNSPLHF. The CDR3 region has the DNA TGTGCCAGCAGGCGGGACAGGGGACAGAATTCACCCCTCCACTTT.